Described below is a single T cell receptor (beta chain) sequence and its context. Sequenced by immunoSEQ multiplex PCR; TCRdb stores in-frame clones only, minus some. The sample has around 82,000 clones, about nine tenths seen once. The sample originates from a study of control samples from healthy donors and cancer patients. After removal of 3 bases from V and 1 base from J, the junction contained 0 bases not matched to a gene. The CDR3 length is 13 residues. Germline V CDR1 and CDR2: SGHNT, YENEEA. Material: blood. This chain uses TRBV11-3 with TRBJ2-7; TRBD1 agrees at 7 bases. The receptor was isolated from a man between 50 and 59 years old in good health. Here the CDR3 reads CASSLGQSYEQYF. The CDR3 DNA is TGTGCCAGCAGCTTGGGACAGTCCTACGAGCAGTACTTC.